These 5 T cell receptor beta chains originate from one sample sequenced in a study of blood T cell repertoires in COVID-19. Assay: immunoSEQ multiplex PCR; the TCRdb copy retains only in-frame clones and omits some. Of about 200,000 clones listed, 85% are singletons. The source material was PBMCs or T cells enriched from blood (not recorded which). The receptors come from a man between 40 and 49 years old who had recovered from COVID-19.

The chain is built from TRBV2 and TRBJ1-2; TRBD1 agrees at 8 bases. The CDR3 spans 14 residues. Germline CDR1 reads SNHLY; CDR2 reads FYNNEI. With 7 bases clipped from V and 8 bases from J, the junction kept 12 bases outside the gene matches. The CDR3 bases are TGTGCCAGCAAAGCGACAGGGGTTCGGGGAGGCTACACCTTC. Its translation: CASKATGVRGGYTF.

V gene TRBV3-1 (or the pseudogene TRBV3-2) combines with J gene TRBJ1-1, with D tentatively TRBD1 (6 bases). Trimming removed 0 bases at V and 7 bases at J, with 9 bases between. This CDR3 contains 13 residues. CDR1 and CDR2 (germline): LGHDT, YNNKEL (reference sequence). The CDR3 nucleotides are TGTGCCAGCAGCCAAGATTACAGGGTTGAAGCTTTCTTT. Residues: CASSQDYRVEAFF.

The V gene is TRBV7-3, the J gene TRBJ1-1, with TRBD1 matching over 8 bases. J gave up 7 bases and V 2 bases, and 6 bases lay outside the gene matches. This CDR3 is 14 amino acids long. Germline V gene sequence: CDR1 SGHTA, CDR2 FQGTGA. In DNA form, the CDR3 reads TGTGCCAGCAGCTTATTCAGGGGGCATGGTGAAGCTTTCTTT. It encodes CASSLFRGHGEAFF.

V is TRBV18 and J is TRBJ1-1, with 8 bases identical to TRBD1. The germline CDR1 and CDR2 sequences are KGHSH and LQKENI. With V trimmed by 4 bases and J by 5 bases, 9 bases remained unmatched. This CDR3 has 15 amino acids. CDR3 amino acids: CASSQTGQGGTEAFF. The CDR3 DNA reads TGTGCCAGCTCACAAACCGGACAGGGTGGGACTGAAGCTTTCTTT.

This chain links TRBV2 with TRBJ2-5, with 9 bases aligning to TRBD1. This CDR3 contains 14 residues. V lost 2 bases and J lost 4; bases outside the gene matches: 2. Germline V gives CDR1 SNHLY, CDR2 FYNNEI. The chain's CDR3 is CASSERQGGETQYF. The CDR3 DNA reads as TGTGCCAGCAGTGAAAGACAGGGGGGAGAGACCCAGTACTTC.